This TCR beta chain is from a study of memory CD4+ T cells and cytomegalovirus serostatus. The sort gate was single viable CD3+CD4+CD8-CD45RO+ cells for memory CD4+ T cells. The CDR3 consists of 15 residues. In germline, CDR1 is KGHSH, CDR2 LQKENI. With V trimmed by 2 bases and J by 1 base, 4 bases remained unmatched. Produced via immunoSEQ multiplex PCR; TCRdb's table is partial and in-frame only. The sample lists 61,000 or so clones, less than 85% occurring once. The TCR originated in an adult in good health and CMV-seronegative. Some clones in this sample may be carry-over from other donors' samples. Specimen: memory CD4+ T cells from blood. This sequence joins TRBV18 and TRBJ1-2, with TRBD1 matching 7 bases. This chain's CDR3 is CASSPRDSVNYGYTF. The DNA of the CDR3 is TGTGCCAGCTCACCAAGGGACAGCGTTAACTATGGCTACACCTTC.